The clone carrying this T cell receptor (beta chain) was counted only a few times. The antigen is undetermined. Sample-barcoded 5' priming and a J-beta primer mix drove a second PCR of roughly 7 to 11 cycles. Any given sample supplied a minimum of 3 million CDR3-containing paired-end reads. In TCRdb, the 5' RACE reads were re-called with MiXCR into one record per CDR3 protein. The top ten hold 20% to 25% of the sample, which has 580,000 or so distinct CDR3 sequences, 40% to 50% seen once. The sample originates from a study of blood T cells in healthy people across ages. The study, taken as a whole, reports: Per million T cells, the diversity of TCR beta decreased roughly linearly as age advanced. It was held that the diversity estimates obtained from one million T cells were underestimates.

The trim removed 4 bases at V and 3 bases at J, leaving 7 bases unmatched. Germline V gene data show CDR1 as SGHTA and CDR2 as FQGNSA. This CDR3 has 16 amino acids. The draw of peripheral blood yielded around 9.6 milliliters from each donor. The TCR comes from a man aged 80 or over in good health. The sample taken for sequencing was blood. The chain employs TRBV7-2 and TRBJ2-3; 10 positions match TRBD2. This CDR3 reads CASSSQRGGRTDTQYF. CDR3 nucleotide sequence: TGTGCCAGCAGCTCCCAGCGGGGGGGCCGAACAGATACGCAGTATTTT.